A selection of T cell receptor beta chains follows, all from one sample in a study of shared clonotypes between healthy human individuals. Profiled with immunoSEQ multiplex PCR; TCRdb holds only in-frame clones, not every one. Of approximately 590,000 clones listed, 95% are singletons. The sequencing sample was made of naive CD8+ T cells sorted from blood. These receptor sequences come from a woman aged 25 to 39 in good health. The CDR3 runs from the conserved cysteine through the conserved F or W. Fields, in order: clone size, D gene, V gene, J gene, CDR3 DNA, CDR3 protein. D genes are given only for firm matches. Only some rows state a clone size, as once, few, many or a class for expanded clones.

clone size: .
D gene: .
V gene: TRBV5-1
J gene: TRBJ1-5
CDR3 DNA: TGCGCCAGCAGTTTGGACAGTAATCAGCCCCAGCATTTT
CDR3 protein: CASSLDSNQPQHF

clone size: .
D gene: .
V gene: TRBV27
J gene: TRBJ2-7
CDR3 DNA: TGTGCCAGCAGTTTCTCCGCGCAAACACTGTATTACGAGCAGTACTTC
CDR3 protein: CASSFSAQTLYYEQYF

clone size: .
D gene: .
V gene: TRBV28
J gene: TRBJ1-5
CDR3 DNA: TGTGCCACCGAGGAGGGAGTTTCAGCATTGGTTCAGCCCCAGCATTTT
CDR3 protein: CATEEGVSALVQPQHF

clone size: .
D gene: TRBD1
V gene: TRBV14
J gene: TRBJ2-4
CDR3 DNA: TGTGCCAGCAGCCAGGGACAGGGATTTTGGGACATTCAGTACTTC
CDR3 protein: CASSQGQGFWDIQYF

clone size: .
D gene: .
V gene: TRBV6-6
J gene: TRBJ1-1
CDR3 DNA: TGTGCCAGCAGTTACTCGACCGTAGGGACTGAAGCTTTCTTT
CDR3 protein: CASSYSTVGTEAFF

clone size: .
D gene: TRBD1
V gene: TRBV7-9
J gene: TRBJ1-5
CDR3 DNA: TGTGCCAGCAGCCCGACAGGGATAGGCAATCAGCCCCAGCATTTT
CDR3 protein: CASSPTGIGNQPQHF

clone size: .
D gene: .
V gene: TRBV28
J gene: TRBJ2-1
CDR3 DNA: TGTGCCAGCAGTACCTATGGACGGGAGCAGTTCTTC
CDR3 protein: CASSTYGREQFF

clone size: .
D gene: TRBD2
V gene: TRBV7-9
J gene: TRBJ2-1
CDR3 DNA: TGTGCCAGCAGCCCCCGGACTAGCCCCTACAATGAGCAGTTCTTC
CDR3 protein: CASSPRTSPYNEQFF

clone size: .
D gene: TRBD1
V gene: TRBV5-1
J gene: TRBJ2-7
CDR3 DNA: TGCGCCAGCAGCTTAGACAGGGACAGTCACTACGAGCAGTACTTC
CDR3 protein: CASSLDRDSHYEQYF

clone size: .
D gene: TRBD1
V gene: TRBV2
J gene: TRBJ1-5
CDR3 DNA: TGTGCCAGCAGTCGAGGGGGCAGGGGGACTAATCAGCCCCAGCATTTT
CDR3 protein: CASSRGGRGTNQPQHF

clone size: .
D gene: TRBD1
V gene: TRBV9
J gene: TRBJ2-4
CDR3 DNA: TGTGCCAGCAGCGTAGGAGGTGGAATGGGGACAGGACTCGGAAACATTCAGTACTTC
CDR3 protein: CASSVGGGMGTGLGNIQYF

clone size: .
D gene: .
V gene: TRBV14
J gene: TRBJ2-7
CDR3 DNA: TGTGCCAGCAGCCAAGATGGGCCTCCCGAGCAGTACTTC
CDR3 protein: CASSQDGPPEQYF

clone size: .
D gene: TRBD2
V gene: TRBV4-1
J gene: TRBJ2-2
CDR3 DNA: TGCGCCAGCAGCCAAAACCCATTAGCGGGAGATGTCGGGGAGCTGTTTTTT
CDR3 protein: CASSQNPLAGDVGELFF

clone size: .
D gene: .
V gene: TRBV7-9
J gene: TRBJ2-1
CDR3 DNA: TGTGCCAGCAGCCCTCCCCAGGCGACCTCCTACAATGAGCAGTTCTTC
CDR3 protein: CASSPPQATSYNEQFF

clone size: .
D gene: .
V gene: TRBV7-9
J gene: TRBJ2-1
CDR3 DNA: TGTGCCAGCAGCTTAGCGTCTAATGAGCAGTTCTTC
CDR3 protein: CASSLASNEQFF

clone size: .
D gene: TRBD2
V gene: TRBV15
J gene: TRBJ2-7
CDR3 DNA: TGTGCCACCAAGTTAGCGGGAGGGCCCCTCTACGAGCAGTACTTC
CDR3 protein: CATKLAGGPLYEQYF

clone size: .
D gene: TRBD1
V gene: TRBV19
J gene: TRBJ1-1
CDR3 DNA: TGTGCCAGTAGTGGGACAGGGGAGGGGATGAACACTGAAGCTTTCTTT
CDR3 protein: CASSGTGEGMNTEAFF

clone size: few
D gene: .
V gene: TRBV27
J gene: TRBJ2-1
CDR3 DNA: TGTGCCAGCAGTTTTTACAATGAGCAGTTCTTC
CDR3 protein: CASSFYNEQFF

clone size: .
D gene: TRBD1
V gene: TRBV28
J gene: TRBJ2-7
CDR3 DNA: TGTGCCAGCAGCTATAGGGATCCGACAGGGTTTAACGAGCAGTACTTC
CDR3 protein: CASSYRDPTGFNEQYF

clone size: .
D gene: TRBD2
V gene: TRBV28
J gene: TRBJ2-1
CDR3 DNA: TGTGCCAGCAGACTAGCGGGAGGGTGGAATGAGCAGTTCTTC
CDR3 protein: CASRLAGGWNEQFF

clone size: .
D gene: .
V gene: TRBV27
J gene: TRBJ2-4
CDR3 DNA: TGTGCCAGCAGTCCATTCACACGAATGAGGGACATTCAGTACTTC
CDR3 protein: CASSPFTRMRDIQYF

clone size: .
D gene: .
V gene: TRBV5-6
J gene: TRBJ2-7
CDR3 DNA: TGTGCCAGCAGCCCCCGCCGGGGGCGGGAAACACGCTACGAGCAGTACTTC
CDR3 protein: CASSPRRGRETRYEQYF

clone size: once
D gene: TRBD1
V gene: TRBV19
J gene: TRBJ1-4
CDR3 DNA: TGTGCCACCGGGACAGTGGGAGAAAAACTGTTTTTT
CDR3 protein: CATGTVGEKLFF

clone size: once
D gene: TRBD2
V gene: TRBV28
J gene: TRBJ2-1
CDR3 DNA: TGTGCCAGCATACCCCAGGGACTAGCCCACAATGAGCAGTTCTTC
CDR3 protein: CASIPQGLAHNEQFF

clone size: .
D gene: TRBD2
V gene: TRBV2
J gene: TRBJ2-5
CDR3 DNA: TGTGCCAGCAGTGAGCATGGGAGGGCCCTCGAGACCCAGTACTTC
CDR3 protein: CASSEHGRALETQYF

clone size: .
D gene: .
V gene: TRBV4-1
J gene: TRBJ2-7
CDR3 DNA: TGCGCCAGCGGGGAGGACATCTCCTACGAGCAGTACTTC
CDR3 protein: CASGEDISYEQYF

clone size: .
D gene: .
V gene: TRBV7-9
J gene: TRBJ1-2
CDR3 DNA: TGTGCCAGCAGCCCTGACGAGGGAGATGGCTACACCTTC
CDR3 protein: CASSPDEGDGYTF

clone size: .
D gene: .
V gene: TRBV29-1
J gene: TRBJ2-2
CDR3 DNA: TGCAGCGTTGAACAAAAGAACACCGGGGAGCTGTTTTTT
CDR3 protein: CSVEQKNTGELFF

clone size: .
D gene: TRBD1
V gene: TRBV7-9
J gene: TRBJ2-1
CDR3 DNA: TGTGCCACTGGGACAGGGGAGGTCGATGAGCAGTTCTTC
CDR3 protein: CATGTGEVDEQFF

clone size: .
D gene: .
V gene: TRBV10-1
J gene: TRBJ2-7
CDR3 DNA: TGCGCCAGCAGTGAGTCCCCGAACGCAGGGTCCGAGCAGTACTTC
CDR3 protein: CASSESPNAGSEQYF

clone size: .
D gene: .
V gene: TRBV19
J gene: TRBJ2-3
CDR3 DNA: TGTGCCAGTAGTCCCGGGAGACCAGATACGCAGTATTTT
CDR3 protein: CASSPGRPDTQYF

clone size: .
D gene: TRBD2
V gene: TRBV7-9
J gene: TRBJ2-7
CDR3 DNA: TGTGCCAGCAGCTTAGCGATGCGGGAGAGTCCGCAGTACTTC
CDR3 protein: CASSLAMRESPQYF

clone size: .
D gene: .
V gene: TRBV27
J gene: TRBJ2-3
CDR3 DNA: TGTGCCAGCAGCCCGGCGGGGGCGCTTATAGATACGCAGTATTTT
CDR3 protein: CASSPAGALIDTQYF

clone size: .
D gene: .
V gene: TRBV5-6
J gene: TRBJ1-1
CDR3 DNA: TGTGCCAGCAGCTTGGGATCCAAAGCTTTCTTT
CDR3 protein: CASSLGSKAFF

clone size: .
D gene: .
V gene: TRBV6-5
J gene: TRBJ1-2
CDR3 DNA: TGTGCCAGCAGTTACCGCGGGGGAGATGGCTACACCTTC
CDR3 protein: CASSYRGGDGYTF

clone size: .
D gene: .
V gene: TRBV5-1
J gene: TRBJ1-2
CDR3 DNA: TGCGCCAGCAGCCTACAGGGTACCCATGGCTACACCTTC
CDR3 protein: CASSLQGTHGYTF

clone size: .
D gene: .
V gene: TRBV19
J gene: TRBJ1-6
CDR3 DNA: TGTGCCAGTAGTATGATCGACCGGGGCCCTTCACCCCTCCACTTT
CDR3 protein: CASSMIDRGPSPLHF

clone size: .
D gene: .
V gene: TRBV4-1
J gene: TRBJ1-4
CDR3 DNA: TGCGCCAGCAGTCACGGGATCCTTAATGAAAAACTGTTTTTT
CDR3 protein: CASSHGILNEKLFF

clone size: .
D gene: TRBD2
V gene: TRBV27
J gene: TRBJ2-7
CDR3 DNA: TGTGCCAGCAGTCCTATACTAGCGGGAGGGCCCCACGAGCAGTACTTC
CDR3 protein: CASSPILAGGPHEQYF

clone size: .
D gene: .
V gene: TRBV27
J gene: TRBJ2-2
CDR3 DNA: TGTGCCAGCAACAGGGTCGGAACCGGGGAGCTGTTTTTT
CDR3 protein: CASNRVGTGELFF

clone size: .
D gene: .
V gene: TRBV11-2
J gene: TRBJ1-1
CDR3 DNA: TGTGCCAGCAGCTTAGCGTGGGGTCTTGCGAACACTGAAGCTTTCTTT
CDR3 protein: CASSLAWGLANTEAFF

clone size: .
D gene: .
V gene: TRBV9
J gene: TRBJ2-1
CDR3 DNA: .
CDR3 protein: CASSTSEGEQFF

clone size: .
D gene: .
V gene: TRBV29-1
J gene: TRBJ2-7
CDR3 DNA: TGCAGCGTTCTCTTAGAGGACAGCACCTACGAGCAGTACTTC
CDR3 protein: CSVLLEDSTYEQYF

clone size: few
D gene: .
V gene: TRBV7-9
J gene: TRBJ2-2
CDR3 DNA: TGTGCCAGCAGCCCTAACACCGGGGAGCTGTTTTTT
CDR3 protein: CASSPNTGELFF

clone size: .
D gene: .
V gene: TRBV5-6
J gene: TRBJ2-7
CDR3 DNA: TGTGCCAGCAGCGGGGCGGGACGTACCTACGAGCAGTACTTC
CDR3 protein: CASSGAGRTYEQYF

clone size: .
D gene: TRBD2
V gene: TRBV4-1
J gene: TRBJ2-2
CDR3 DNA: TGCGCCAGCAGCCAAAACGGGAGGAGTGACACCGGGGAGCTGTTTTTT
CDR3 protein: CASSQNGRSDTGELFF

clone size: once
D gene: .
V gene: TRBV29-1
J gene: TRBJ1-1
CDR3 DNA: TGCAGCGGCATCGCATTGGACACTGAAGCTTTCTTT
CDR3 protein: CSGIALDTEAFF

clone size: .
D gene: .
V gene: TRBV29-1
J gene: TRBJ1-5
CDR3 DNA: TGCAGCGTTGTCGGGGGTCCGGGCAATCAGCCCCAGCATTTT
CDR3 protein: CSVVGGPGNQPQHF

clone size: few
D gene: TRBD1
V gene: TRBV6-5
J gene: TRBJ1-1
CDR3 DNA: TGTGCCAGCAGAGACAGGGGGTTGAACACTGAAGCTTTCTTT
CDR3 protein: CASRDRGLNTEAFF

clone size: .
D gene: TRBD2
V gene: TRBV5-4
J gene: TRBJ2-7
CDR3 DNA: TGTGCCAGCAGCTTGTCGTCTAGCGGGACTTACGAGCAGTACTTC
CDR3 protein: CASSLSSSGTYEQYF

clone size: .
D gene: .
V gene: TRBV28
J gene: TRBJ2-6
CDR3 DNA: TGTGCCAGCAGCCTGGGACTGTACTACTCTGGGGCCAACGTCCTGACTTTC
CDR3 protein: CASSLGLYYSGANVLTF

clone size: .
D gene: .
V gene: TRBV25-1
J gene: TRBJ1-6
CDR3 DNA: TGTGCCAGCCGGGACACGCGATCTTATAATTCACCCCTCCACTTT
CDR3 protein: CASRDTRSYNSPLHF

clone size: .
D gene: .
V gene: TRBV5-6
J gene: TRBJ1-1
CDR3 DNA: TGTGCCAGCAGCTTTCCGGGGAACACTGAAGCTTTCTTT
CDR3 protein: CASSFPGNTEAFF